This T cell receptor (beta chain) comes out of a study of identical twins. Study-wide points: Some out-of-frame alpha sequences were shared by twins, and these showed excess low generation probability.

This clonotype has just a few counts. Its antigen remains unidentified. TCRdb reanalysed the 5' RACE reads using MiXCR and keeps one entry per CDR3 protein. Among under 400,000 distinct CDR3 sequences listed, about 9% were seen once. This CDR3 region has 19 residues. In germline, CDR1 is SQVTM, CDR2 ANQGSEA. With 5 bases clipped from V and 0 bases from J, the junction kept 12 bases outside the gene matches. This TCR was sampled from a woman in her forties or fifties in good health. The sequenced sample consisted of naive T cells sorted from blood. The rearrangement uses TRBV29-1 and TRBJ2-1; 14 bases are shared with TRBD2. The CDR3 region is CSVTRLAGGHFPSYNEQFF. CDR3 in DNA: TGCAGCGTTACCCGACTAGCGGGAGGGCACTTTCCCTCCTACAATGAGCAGTTCTTC.